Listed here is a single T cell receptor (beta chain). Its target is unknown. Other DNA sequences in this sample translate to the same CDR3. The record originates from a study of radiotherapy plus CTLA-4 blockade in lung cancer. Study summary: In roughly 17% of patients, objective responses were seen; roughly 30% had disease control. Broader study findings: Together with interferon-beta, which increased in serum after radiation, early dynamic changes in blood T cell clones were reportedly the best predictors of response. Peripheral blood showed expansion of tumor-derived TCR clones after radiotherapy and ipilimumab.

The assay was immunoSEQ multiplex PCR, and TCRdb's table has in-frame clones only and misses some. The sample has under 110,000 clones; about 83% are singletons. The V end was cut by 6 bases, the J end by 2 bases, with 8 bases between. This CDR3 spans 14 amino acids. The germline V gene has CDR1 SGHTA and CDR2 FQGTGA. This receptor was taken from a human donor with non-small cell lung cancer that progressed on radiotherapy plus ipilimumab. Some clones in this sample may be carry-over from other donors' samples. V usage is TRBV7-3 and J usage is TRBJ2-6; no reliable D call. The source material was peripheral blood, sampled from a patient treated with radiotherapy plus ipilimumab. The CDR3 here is CASSRTPGANVLTF. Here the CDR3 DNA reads TGTGCCAGCAGTCGGACCCCTGGGGCCAACGTCCTGACTTTC.